Given below is one T cell receptor beta chain in context. This sample stems from a study of blood T cell repertoires in COVID-19. Across the study: The origin of the acute and convalescent COVID-19 samples was the United States, Italy and Spain. Nucleic acid was either cDNA or gDNA, and it came from T cells, B-cell-depleted T cells, or PBMCs.

In the authors' methods: Using reference gene primer amplification, nucleated cell counts were estimated. Repertoires were generated with immunoSEQ multiplex PCR, while TCRdb's copy carries only in-frame clones and drops some. V, J and clone size reflect that table, while D and trimming were determined from the DNA. This table has 150,000 to 200,000 clones, over 75% appearing once. This CDR3 contains 15 residues. Per the germline V gene, CDR1 is SNHLY and CDR2 is FYNNEI. Trimming cost V 4 bases and J 6 bases, with 16 bases left between them. The chain employs TRBV2 and TRBJ2-1; D possibly corresponds to TRBD2 (7 bases). The sequencing input was peripheral blood. This sequence originates from a man aged 65-85 years with acute or convalescent COVID-19. The CDR3 DNA follows: TGTGCCAGCAGTGTGCCCGCGGGGGCCCTCAATGAGCAGTTCTTC. It translates to CASSVPAGALNEQFF.